These 20 T cell receptor beta chains originate from one sample sequenced in a study of tumor and adjacent non-tumor tissue in lung cancer. The library came from three nested PCR rounds adapted from ARM-PCR protocols. TCRdb processed the multiplex PCR reads anew with MiXCR; each CDR3 protein has one entry. The sample yields 100,000 or so distinct CDR3 sequences, roughly 60% seen once. The template was RNA from unsorted bulk tissue. The normal lung tissue was taken more than 3 cm from the tumor edge. Sequences were obtained from distant non-tumor lung tissue. These receptors came from a man younger than 45 with non-small cell lung cancer.

The genes are TRBV12-3 or TRBV12-4 and TRBJ2-3; TRBD2 aligns across 8 bases. Trimming removed 5 bases from V and 2 bases from J; junction bases left unmatched: 6. CDR3 length: 15 amino acids. The CDR3 protein is CASSALAVLTDTQYF. In DNA, the CDR3 is TGTGCCAGCAGTGCACTAGCGGTCCTCACAGATACGCAGTATTTT.

Concerning this clonotype itself: The CDR3 does not close with the conserved phenylalanine or tryptophan, likely indicating a read error. The chain uses TRBV20-1 and TRBJ2-5, with D unclear. This CDR3 has 14 amino acids. Germline V gene lookup returns CDR1 DFQATT and CDR2 SNEGSKA (reference sequence). CDR3 nucleotides: TGCAGTGCTCCAATCAGTCGTCTCCTAAAGACTCAGTACTCC. It is translated as CSAPISRLLKTQYS.

This clonotype has only a few counts. A much bigger clone sits one base away, suggesting this may be a read error. This CDR3 reads CSEVAKNIQYF. The CDR3 DNA is TGCAGTGAGGTAGCCAAAAACATTCAGTACTTC. The rearrangement links TRBV20-1 to TRBJ2-4; D gene unclear. From germline, CDR1 is DFQATT and CDR2 SNEGSKA (reference sequence). The CDR3 totals 11 residues. Trimming left V 7 bases short and J 0 bases short, with 4 bases between.

Of note for this clonotype: Compared with germline, one end of the junction differs, possibly owing to a read error. V is TRBV12-3 or TRBV12-4 and J is TRBJ2-1; D unresolved. This CDR3 has 14 amino acids. As DNA, the CDR3 is TGTGCCAGCAGTCCAGGCTCCAGGTTGAGTGAGCAGTTATTC. Translating it yields CASSPGSRLSEQLF.

As regards this clonotype: One end of the junction fails to match germline, which may point to a read error. The chain recombines TRBV11-1 with TRBJ1-1, with D perhaps TRBD1 (6 bases). Germline V lookup: CDR1 SGHAT, CDR2 FQDESV (reference sequence). The CDR3 loop spans 14 amino acids. The CDR3 here is CASSWTAMNTEVIF. The CDR3 coding sequence is TGTGCCAGCAGCTGGACAGCTATGAACACTGAAGTTATCTTT.

There are a few counts of this clonotype. This rearrangement joins TRBV7-9 to TRBJ2-1; no definite D call. Germline CDR1 reads SEHNR; CDR2 reads FQNEAQ (reference sequence). V was pared by 5 bases and J by 12 bases, with 11 bases between. This CDR3 contains 11 residues. CDR3 nucleotide sequence: TGTGCCAGCAGCACCTCTTTAGTGCAGTTCTTC. Translated: CASSTSLVQFF.

With regard to this clonotype: A clone one base away is much larger, so this may be a read error. V and J are TRBV6-6 and TRBJ1-4, with a tentative D call TRBD1 (6 bases). The CDR3 spans 14 residues. CDR1 MNHNY and CDR2 SVGAGI come from the germline V gene (reference sequence). CDR3 protein: CASRGHGGDEKPFF. The CDR3 DNA sequence: TGTGCCAGCAGGGGACATGGAGGGGATGAAAAACCGTTTTTT.

Ten or more counts support this clonotype. The chain recombines TRBV5-6 with TRBJ2-2; 10 nucleotides line up with TRBD1. Germline V gives CDR1 SGHDT, CDR2 YYEEEE. CDR3 length: 15 amino acids. The V gene end was trimmed by 4 bases and the J gene end by 7 bases; junction bases not matched to a gene: 7. CDR3 coding DNA: TGTGCCAGCAGCCTACTGACAGGGGGCAACGGGGAGCTGTTTTTT. Translation: CASSLLTGGNGELFF.

With respect to this clonotype: A much larger clone differs from this one at a single base, so this may be a read error. V is TRBV24-1 and J is TRBJ2-3; D remains unclear. The CDR3 runs 13 residues. Per the germline V gene, CDR1 is KGHDR and CDR2 is SFDVKD. As DNA, the CDR3 is TGTGACACCAGTGATTTCGCTCAAGATACGCAGTATTTT. Translating it yields CDTSDFAQDTQYF.

This clonotype was counted between two and nine times. This may come from a read error, since a much larger clone is one base off. The chain recombines TRBV5-4 with TRBJ2-3; 8 nucleotides agree with TRBD1. The CDR3 has 15 amino acids. The V and J ends lost 9 bases and 3 bases, in that order; junction bases with no gene match: 12. Germline CDR1 SGHNT, CDR2 YYREEE (reference sequence). Here the CDR3 reads CATKTWTGWTDTQYF. Written as DNA, the CDR3 is TGTGCCACCAAAACCTGGACAGGGTGGACAGATACGCAGTATTTT.

In this sample, this clonotype turned up once. The chain joins TRBV4-1 to TRBJ2-3; a weak D match, TRBD2 (5 bases). The CDR3 totals 16 residues. V dropped 6 bases and J dropped 1 base, with 17 bases sitting between them. Germline assignment: CDR1 MGHRA and CDR2 YSYEKL. The CDR3 loop is CASRPNDYQRTDTQYF. Written as DNA, the CDR3 is TGCGCCAGCAGGCCCAATGACTACCAGCGCACAGATACGCAGTATTTT.

This clonotype showed up just a few times. A much bigger clone sits one base away, suggesting this may be a read error. The rearrangement links TRBV4-1 to TRBJ2-3; D ambiguous. Per the germline V gene, CDR1 is MGHRA and CDR2 is YSYEKL. The CDR3 consists of 19 residues. CDR3 loop: CASCQDVGNSRVGTDTQYF. CDR3 DNA: TGCGCCAGCTGCCAAGATGTAGGGAATAGCCGGGTGGGCACAGATACGCAGTATTTT.

A note on this clonotype: The junction and the germline gene differ at one end; a read error may be behind it. J is TRBJ1-2 and V is TRBV20-1; D may be TRBD1 (5 bases). The CDR3 is 16 residues long. Germline CDR1 reads DFQATT; CDR2 reads SNEGSKA (reference sequence). As DNA, the CDR3 is TGCAGTACTAGAGATTCAGGGAGGGGAGCTAACTATGGCTACACCTTC. Amino acids: CSTRDSGRGANYGYTF.

This clonotype was detected many times. V and J are TRBV12-3 or TRBV12-4 and TRBJ2-3; possibly TRBD1 or TRBD2 for D (5 bases each). The CDR3 totals 17 residues. Trimming took 4 bases from V and 0 from J, leaving 17 bases between them. The CDR3 reads CASSSPPGAPSTDTQYF. The CDR3 nucleotides read TGTGCCAGCAGTTCCCCCCCCGGGGCCCCTAGCACAGATACGCAGTATTTT.

V gene TRBV6-6 combines with J gene TRBJ2-5; TRBD1 might be the D (5 bases). Germline V gives CDR1 MNHNY, CDR2 SVGAGI (reference sequence). CDR3 size: 12 residues. The CDR3, as DNA: TGTAACAGCACCACCCTTAGGGGGACCCAGTACTTC. Its translation: CNSTTLRGTQYF.

This clonotype was recorded at least ten times. The chain links TRBV12-3 or TRBV12-4 to TRBJ2-5; D gene ambiguous. This CDR3 has 14 residues. Trimming took off 4 bases at V and 0 bases at J, with 9 bases between the two ends. In DNA form, the CDR3 reads TGTGCCAGCAGTTCGAACTCCAACCAAGAGACCCAGTACTTC. Translated, it gives CASSSNSNQETQYF.

Worth noting for this clonotype: A read error may account for a junction end that differs from germline. V is TRBV7-8 and J is TRBJ1-5; D remains unclear. The CDR3 consists of 18 residues. CDR1 and CDR2 (germline): SGHVS, FQNEAQ. CDR3 in DNA: TGTGCCAGCCGCTTAGTCAAAGGGCCAGGTATTCGCAATCAGCCCCAGCATTTT. Translated: CASRLVKGPGIRNQPQHF. Supplemented by reference TRBV7-8 and TRBJ1-5, the full variable domain reads GAGVSQSPRYKVAKRGQDVALRCDPISGHVSLFWYQQALGQGPEFLTYFQNEAQLDKSGLPSDRFFAERPEGSVSTLKIQRTQQEDSAVYLCASRLVKGPGIRNQPQHFGDGTRLSIL.

In the case of this clonotype: A much larger clone lies one base from this, so it may be a read error. The chain has TRBV10-3 and TRBJ1-5; 7 bases fit TRBD1. The V gene's germline CDR1 is ENHRY and CDR2 SYGVKD. The CDR3 consists of 13 residues. The CDR3 DNA follows: TGTGACATTACAGGGGAGAGGGATCAGCCCCAGCATTTT. Amino acid sequence: CDITGERDQPQHF.

A remark on this clonotype: A much larger clone is a single base away; this may be a read error. J is TRBJ2-3 and V is TRBV29-1, with unresolved D. Germline V gene data show CDR1 as SQVTM and CDR2 as ANQGSEA. There are 11 residues in the CDR3. Deletions cut 4 bases from V and 8 bases from J, with 10 bases between. CDR3 DNA: TGCAGCGTTGGTTTGACATGTACGCAGTATTTT. It encodes CSVGLTCTQYF.

This chain joins TRBV11-2 and TRBJ1-6; the match to TRBD1 covers 9 bases. This CDR3 is built from 16 residues. After removal of 3 bases from V and 13 bases from J, the junction contained 13 bases not matched to a gene. Germline V gene sequence: CDR1 SGHAT, CDR2 FQNNGV. In DNA form, the CDR3 reads TGTGCCAGCAGCTTGACCTCCGGGACAGGGAATTTGCCCCTCCACTTT. Residues: CASSLTSGTGNLPLHF.